The 31 T cell receptor beta chains below were found in one sample sequenced in a study of T cell responses to AZD1222 COVID-19 vaccine. Sequencing used immunoSEQ multiplex PCR; TCRdb keeps in-frame clones, though not all of them. The sample carries 150,000 to 200,000 clones, 85% to 95% recorded once. Sequenced here: peripheral blood, sampled on day 0 of AZD1222 vaccination. The receptors come from an adult in good health.

This chain connects TRBV2 to TRBJ2-6; D is undetermined. The germline V and J ends were trimmed by 7 bases and 0 bases, with 10 bases remaining between them. The CDR3 has 15 amino acids. CDR1 and CDR2 (germline): SNHLY, FYNNEI. The CDR3 sequence is CASKKTNSGANVLTF. CDR3 nucleotides: TGTGCCAGCAAAAAAACCAACTCTGGGGCCAACGTCCTGACTTTC.

This chain joins TRBV12-3 or TRBV12-4 and TRBJ2-2, with D unclear. This CDR3 contains 11 residues. Trimming took off 6 bases at V and 7 bases at J, with 6 bases between the two ends. The CDR3 DNA sequence: TGTGCCAGCAGCCCTAGCGGGGAGCTGTTTTTT. Residues: CASSPSGELFF.

The chain recombines TRBV5-1 with TRBJ2-5; perhaps TRBD1 as D (5 bases). The germline V and J ends were trimmed by 0 bases and 1 base, with 13 bases remaining between them. Germline loops: CDR1 SGHRS, CDR2 YFSETQ. The CDR3 runs to 16 residues. The CDR3 here is CASSLGPGQGQETQYF. CDR3 DNA: TGCGCCAGCAGCTTGGGGCCGGGCCAGGGCCAAGAGACCCAGTACTTC. Drawing the rest from reference TRBV5-1 and TRBJ2-5, the complete variable domain is KAGVTQTPRYLIKTRGQQVTLSCSPISGHRSVSWYQQTPGQGLQFLFEYFSETQRNKGNFPGRFSGRQFSNSRSEMNVSTLELGDSALYLCASSLGPGQGQETQYFGPGTRLLVL.

The gene calls are TRBV5-1 and TRBJ1-1, with D unresolved. Deletions cut 4 bases from V and 1 base from J, with 11 bases between. The CDR3 has 14 residues. Germline V gives CDR1 SGHRS, CDR2 YFSETQ. CDR3 amino acids: CASSLPFGNTEAFF. The CDR3 nucleotides are TGCGCCAGCAGCCTCCCCTTCGGGAACACTGAAGCTTTCTTT.

The V and J genes are TRBV11-2 and TRBJ2-1, with D perhaps matching TRBD2 (5 bases). This CDR3 spans 15 amino acids. Deletions cut 5 bases from V and 0 bases from J, with 11 bases between. Germline CDR1 SGHAT, CDR2 FQNNGV. In DNA form, the CDR3 reads TGTGCCAGCAGCGCGAGCGGATACTCCTACAATGAGCAGTTCTTC. It is translated as CASSASGYSYNEQFF.

J is TRBJ2-4 and V is TRBV7-9, with D tentatively TRBD1 (5 bases). The V and J ends lost 6 bases and 3 bases respectively, with 6 bases between them. The CDR3 is 12 amino acids. Germline V gene sequence: CDR1 SEHNR, CDR2 FQNEAQ (reference sequence). The CDR3: CASRDIKNIQYF. For the CDR3, the DNA is TGTGCCAGCAGGGACATCAAAAACATTCAGTACTTC.

The CDR3 DNA follows: TGTGCCAGCAGCCAACTGGCCAGGGGGGGGAAAACTGAAGCTTTCTTT. Protein sequence: CASSQLARGGKTEAFF. The V and J genes are TRBV3-1 (or the pseudogene TRBV3-2) and TRBJ1-1, with 7 bases matching TRBD1. J lost 5 bases, V lost 2 bases, and 11 bases had no gene match. The CDR3 is 16 residues long. CDR1 and CDR2 from the germline V gene are LGHDT and YNNKEL (reference sequence).

The chain couples TRBV10-3 to TRBJ1-1; TRBD1 matches 9 bases. Trimming removed 6 bases from V and 0 bases from J; junction bases left unmatched: 5. Germline V CDR1 and CDR2: ENHRY, SYGVKD. The CDR3 has 15 residues. For the CDR3, the DNA is TGTGCCATCAGAACCGGACAGGGGCTGAACACTGAAGCTTTCTTT. It yields the protein CAIRTGQGLNTEAFF.

The genes are TRBV19 and TRBJ2-7; 8 bases match TRBD2. CDR3 length equals 16 residues. Germline values: CDR1 LNHDA, CDR2 SQIVND (reference sequence). V gave up 4 bases and J gave up 0 bases; unmatched junction bases: 8. The CDR3, as DNA: TGTGCCAGTAGTAATACCGGGACTAGTCACTCCTACGAGCAGTACTTC. Protein sequence: CASSNTGTSHSYEQYF.

The chain links TRBV19 to TRBJ2-1; D not resolved. The germline V gene encodes CDR1 LNHDA and CDR2 SQIVND (reference sequence). This CDR3 has 11 amino acids. V was shortened by 1 base and J by 6 bases, with 1 base between the two germline ends. CDR3 amino acids: CASSIGNEQFF. The CDR3 bases are TGTGCCAGTAGTATAGGCAATGAGCAGTTCTTC. Drawing the rest from reference TRBV19 and TRBJ2-1, the complete variable domain is DGGITQSPKYLFRKEGQNVTLSCEQNLNHDAMYWYRQDPGQGLRLIYYSQIVNDFQKGDIAEGYSVSREKKESFPLTVTSAQKNPTAFYLCASSIGNEQFFGPGTRLTVL.

V gene TRBV28 combines with J gene TRBJ2-7; TRBD2 matches at 11 bases. CDR1 and CDR2 (germline): MDHEN, SYDVKM. V lost 5 bases and J lost 6; bases outside the gene matches: 9. CDR3 size: 15 residues. The CDR3 sequence: CASSAELAGVVEQYF. In nucleotides, the CDR3 is TGTGCCAGCAGTGCAGAACTAGCGGGAGTTGTCGAGCAGTACTTC.

The V gene is TRBV28, the J gene TRBJ2-3; TRBD2 might be the D (5 bases). V lost 6 bases, J lost 2 bases, and 18 bases lay in between. This CDR3 has 16 amino acids. Per the germline V gene, CDR1 is MDHEN and CDR2 is SYDVKM. The CDR3 DNA follows: TGTGCCAGCAGCCTAGCTAAGGGCTTTATCACAGATACGCAGTATTTT. Its translation is CASSLAKGFITDTQYF.

The chain employs TRBV7-3 and TRBJ2-7; tentative D call: TRBD1 (5 bases). In germline, CDR1 is SGHTA, CDR2 FQGTGA. The CDR3 totals 13 residues. Trimming left V 5 bases short and J 1 base short, with 9 bases between. The CDR3 loop reads CASSPDRSYEQYF. The DNA of the CDR3 is TGTGCCAGCAGCCCCGACAGATCCTACGAGCAGTACTTC.

This chain connects TRBV5-1 to TRBJ1-2; D unresolved. This CDR3 has 13 amino acids. Germline V lookup: CDR1 SGHRS, CDR2 YFSETQ. The germline V and J ends were trimmed by 2 bases and 6 bases, with 11 bases remaining between them. The CDR3 spells CASSFGVSDGYTF. For the CDR3, the DNA is TGCGCCAGCAGCTTTGGAGTGTCCGATGGCTACACCTTC.

This chain links TRBV11-2 with TRBJ2-1; unclear D gene. The germline V and J ends were trimmed by 1 base and 6 bases, with 13 bases remaining between them. Germline values: CDR1 SGHAT, CDR2 FQNNGV. The CDR3 is 15 amino acids. The CDR3 coding sequence is TGTGCCAGCAGCTTAGTTAGTCTAGTTGGCAATGAGCAGTTCTTC. It is translated as CASSLVSLVGNEQFF.

The chain recombines TRBV19 with TRBJ2-2; 8 nucleotides align to TRBD1. J was trimmed by 5 bases and V by 7 bases; bases with no gene match: 9. CDR1 and CDR2 (germline): LNHDA, SQIVND (reference sequence). The CDR3 consists of 15 residues. The CDR3 sequence is CASTDPRGLTGELFF. CDR3 nucleotide sequence: TGTGCCAGTACGGACCCCAGGGGGCTGACCGGGGAGCTGTTTTTT.

The chain combines TRBV12-5 with TRBJ1-1; the D is unclear. Trimming cost V 4 bases and J 4 bases, with 10 bases left between them. The CDR3 consists of 13 residues. The germline gives CDR1 LGHNT, CDR2 FRNRAP. DNA for the CDR3: TGTGCTAGTGGTTCGTCCCTTAGCACTGAAGCTTTCTTT. The encoded protein is CASGSSLSTEAFF.

J is TRBJ2-6 and V is TRBV9; TRBD1 is a possible D gene (5 bases). CDR3 length: 16 residues. The germline V gene encodes CDR1 SGDLS and CDR2 YYNGEE. Trimming cost V 4 bases and J 0 bases, with 11 bases left between them. The CDR3 DNA is TGTGCCAGCAGCACACGACAGTCCTCTGGGGCCAACGTCCTGACTTTC. Protein product: CASSTRQSSGANVLTF.

This rearrangement joins TRBV12-3 or TRBV12-4 to TRBJ1-3; D remains ambiguous. This CDR3 region has 13 residues. V was pared by 9 bases and J by 3 bases, with 12 bases between. CDR3: CASEWVYGNTIYF. Written as DNA, the CDR3 is TGTGCCAGTGAATGGGTTTATGGAAACACCATATATTTT.

V and J are TRBV11-2 and TRBJ1-2; D call uncertain. CDR3 length: 13 residues. Trimming pared 5 bases from V and 4 bases from J, leaving 11 bases between. Looked up from germline, CDR1 is SGHAT and CDR2 is FQNNGV. CDR3 protein: CASSPGEGYGYTF. The DNA for the CDR3 is TGTGCCAGCAGCCCTGGCGAAGGCTATGGCTACACCTTC.

Notes on this clone: Its ends do not fully match the called genes, so a read error is possible. This sequence joins TRBV28 and TRBJ2-7; 8 bases align to TRBD1. CDR1 is MDHEN and CDR2 is SYDVKM in the germline V gene. The CDR3 extends over 12 amino acids. CDR3 residues: CASSLGQGANHF. The CDR3 DNA is TGTGCCAGCAGTTTAGGCCAGGGGGCTAACCACTTC.

This chain joins TRBV18 and TRBJ1-5; D is uncertain. The CDR3 covers 13 residues. The V end lost 6 bases, the J end lost 7 bases, and 13 bases lay between the germline ends. Germline CDR1 and CDR2: KGHSH and LQKENI. The CDR3 sequence is CASSQEGIQPQHF. The CDR3 DNA sequence: TGTGCCAGCTCGCAGGAAGGAATCCAGCCCCAGCATTTT.

V usage is TRBV10-1 and J usage is TRBJ2-1; no firm D call. Germline V gene lookup returns CDR1 WNHNN and CDR2 SYGVQD (reference sequence). The CDR3 totals 13 residues. Trimming removed 7 bases at V and 7 bases at J, with 14 bases between. The CDR3 region has the DNA TGCGCCAGCACTGGAAGCCGTAAGAATGAGCAGTTCTTC. Residues: CASTGSRKNEQFF.

The V call is TRBV18, the J call TRBJ1-5, with 7 bases matching TRBD1. The CDR3 has 15 amino acids. Germline assignment: CDR1 KGHSH and CDR2 LQKENI. J gave up 0 bases and V 5 bases, and 4 bases lay outside the gene matches. The CDR3: CASSLTGYSNQPQHF. CDR3 DNA: TGTGCCAGCTCATTGACAGGGTATAGCAATCAGCCCCAGCATTTT.

This rearrangement joins TRBV4-1 to TRBJ1-2; a weak D match, TRBD1 (6 bases). Germline V gene lookup returns CDR1 MGHRA and CDR2 YSYEKL. Deletions cut 4 bases from V and 4 bases from J, with 13 bases between. This CDR3 is 14 amino acids long. The CDR3 bases are TGCGCCAGCAGCCCCGAACAGGGAGCCTATGGCTACACCTTC. Its translation is CASSPEQGAYGYTF.

This chain joins TRBV19 and TRBJ1-4, with D perhaps matching TRBD1 (5 bases). The CDR3 extends over 15 amino acids. V lost 1 base to trimming and J lost 4 bases, with 10 bases between them. Germline V gene lookup returns CDR1 LNHDA and CDR2 SQIVND (reference sequence). CDR3 coding DNA: TGTGCCAGTAGTATAGTTCTCGGGGGTAATGAAAAACTGTTTTTT. Its translation is CASSIVLGGNEKLFF. The full variable domain, rest sourced from reference TRBV19 and TRBJ1-4, is DGGITQSPKYLFRKEGQNVTLSCEQNLNHDAMYWYRQDPGQGLRLIYYSQIVNDFQKGDIAEGYSVSREKKESFPLTVTSAQKNPTAFYLCASSIVLGGNEKLFFGSGTQLSVL.

The rearrangement uses TRBV12-3 or TRBV12-4 and TRBJ1-2; maybe TRBD1 (5 bases). V was pared by 6 bases and J by 5 bases, with 10 bases between. The CDR3 length is 12 residues. CDR3 region: CASSADRYGYTF. The CDR3 DNA reads as TGTGCCAGCAGCGCCGACAGATATGGCTACACCTTC.

The gene calls are TRBV6-4 and TRBJ1-5, with 9 bases matching TRBD1. V dropped 5 bases and J dropped 7; count of bases not matched to a gene: 6. In germline, CDR1 is MRHNA, CDR2 SNTAGT. The CDR3 spans 14 residues. The CDR3 spells CASSRGTGPQPQHF. In nucleotides, the CDR3 is TGTGCCAGCAGTCGGGGGACAGGGCCCCAGCCCCAGCATTTT.

The V gene is TRBV12-3 or TRBV12-4, the J gene TRBJ1-1, with D perhaps matching TRBD1 (5 bases). V dropped 2 bases and J dropped 10 bases, with 8 bases sitting between them. This CDR3 is built from 11 residues. The CDR3 is CASSLSGGAFF. CDR3 nucleotides: TGTGCCAGCAGTTTATCCGGGGGAGCTTTCTTT.

J is TRBJ1-2 and V is TRBV4-2; D is undetermined. The CDR3 loop spans 13 amino acids. Trimming removed 1 base at V and 2 bases at J, with 5 bases between. Germline values: CDR1 LGHNA, CDR2 YNFKEQ. The CDR3 DNA reads as TGTGCCAGCAGCCAAGTAGAGAACTATGGCTACACCTTC. Its protein is CASSQVENYGYTF.

The chain combines TRBV4-1 with TRBJ2-3; D might be TRBD2 (6 bases). The V end was cut by 5 bases, the J end by 4 bases, with 28 bases between. The CDR3 extends over 19 amino acids. Per germline, CDR1 MGHRA and CDR2 YSYEKL. This chain's CDR3 is CASSARSWGRIIYSDTQYF. CDR3 DNA sequence: TGCGCCAGCAGCGCCCGAAGTTGGGGGAGGATTATCTATTCAGATACGCAGTATTTT.